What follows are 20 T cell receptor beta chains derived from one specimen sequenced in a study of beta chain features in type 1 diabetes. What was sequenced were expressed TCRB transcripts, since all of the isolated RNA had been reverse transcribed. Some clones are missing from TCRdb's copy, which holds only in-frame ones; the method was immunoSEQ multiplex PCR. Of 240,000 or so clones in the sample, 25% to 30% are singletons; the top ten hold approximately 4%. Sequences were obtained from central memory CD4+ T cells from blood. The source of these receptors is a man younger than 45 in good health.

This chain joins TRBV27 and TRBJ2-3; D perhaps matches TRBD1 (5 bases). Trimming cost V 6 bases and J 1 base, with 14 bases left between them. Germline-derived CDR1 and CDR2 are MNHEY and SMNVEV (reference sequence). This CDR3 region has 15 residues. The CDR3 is CASSLSQGRTDTQYF. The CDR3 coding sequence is TGTGCCAGCAGCCTTAGTCAGGGCCGCACAGATACGCAGTATTTT.

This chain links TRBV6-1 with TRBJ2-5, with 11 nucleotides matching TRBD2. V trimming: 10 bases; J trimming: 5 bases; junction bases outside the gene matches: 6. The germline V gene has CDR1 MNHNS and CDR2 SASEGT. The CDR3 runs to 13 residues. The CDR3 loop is CATRLAGLETQYF. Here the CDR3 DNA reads TGTGCCACCCGACTAGCGGGATTGGAGACCCAGTACTTC.

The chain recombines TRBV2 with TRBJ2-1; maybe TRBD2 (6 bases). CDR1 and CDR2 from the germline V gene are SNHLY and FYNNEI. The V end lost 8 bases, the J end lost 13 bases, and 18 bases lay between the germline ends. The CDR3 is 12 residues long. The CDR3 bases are TGTGCCAGCGTCGATCGGCGGGGAGAACAGTTCTTC. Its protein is CASVDRRGEQFF.

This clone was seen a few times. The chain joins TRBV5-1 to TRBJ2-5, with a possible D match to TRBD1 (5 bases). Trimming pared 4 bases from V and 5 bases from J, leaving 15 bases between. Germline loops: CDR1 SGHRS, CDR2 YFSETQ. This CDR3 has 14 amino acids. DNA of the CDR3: TGCGCCAGCAGCGCCTTGACAGTACAGGAGACCCAGTACTTC. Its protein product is CASSALTVQETQYF.

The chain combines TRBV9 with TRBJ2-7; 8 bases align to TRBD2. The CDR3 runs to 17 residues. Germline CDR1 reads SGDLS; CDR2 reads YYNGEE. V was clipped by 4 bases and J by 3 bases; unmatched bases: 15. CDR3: CASSPRGRSGGFYEQYF. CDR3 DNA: TGTGCCAGCAGCCCGAGAGGTCGTTCGGGAGGGTTCTACGAGCAGTACTTC.

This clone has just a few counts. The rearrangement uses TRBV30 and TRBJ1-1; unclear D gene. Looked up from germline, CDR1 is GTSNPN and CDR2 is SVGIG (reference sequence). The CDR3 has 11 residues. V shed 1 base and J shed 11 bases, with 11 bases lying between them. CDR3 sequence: CAWSGHGEAFF. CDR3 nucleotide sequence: TGTGCCTGGAGTGGACACGGGGAGGCTTTCTTT.

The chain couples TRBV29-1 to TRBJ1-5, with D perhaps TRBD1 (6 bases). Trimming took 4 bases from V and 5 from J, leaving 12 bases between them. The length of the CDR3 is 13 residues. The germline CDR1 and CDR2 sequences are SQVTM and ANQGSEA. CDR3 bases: TGCAGCGTTGTATGGGGGGCAGATCAGCCCCAGCATTTT. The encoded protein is CSVVWGADQPQHF.

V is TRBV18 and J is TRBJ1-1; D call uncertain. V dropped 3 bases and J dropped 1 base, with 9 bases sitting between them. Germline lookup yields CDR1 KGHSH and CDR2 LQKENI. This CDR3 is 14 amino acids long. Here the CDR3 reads CASSPGAENTEAFF. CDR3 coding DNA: TGTGCCAGCTCACCTGGTGCGGAGAACACTGAAGCTTTCTTT.

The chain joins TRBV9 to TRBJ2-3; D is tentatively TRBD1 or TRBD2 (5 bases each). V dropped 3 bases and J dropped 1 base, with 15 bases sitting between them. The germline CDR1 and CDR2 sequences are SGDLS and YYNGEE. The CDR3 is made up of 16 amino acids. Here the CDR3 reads CASSADQGVGTDTQYF. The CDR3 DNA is TGTGCCAGCAGCGCCGACCAGGGAGTGGGCACAGATACGCAGTATTTT. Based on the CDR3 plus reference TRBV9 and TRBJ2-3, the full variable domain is DSGVTQTPKHLITATGQRVTLRCSPRSGDLSVYWYQQSLDQGLQFLIQYYNGEERAKGNILERFSAQQFPDLHSELNLSSLELGDSALYFCASSADQGVGTDTQYFGPGTRLTVL.

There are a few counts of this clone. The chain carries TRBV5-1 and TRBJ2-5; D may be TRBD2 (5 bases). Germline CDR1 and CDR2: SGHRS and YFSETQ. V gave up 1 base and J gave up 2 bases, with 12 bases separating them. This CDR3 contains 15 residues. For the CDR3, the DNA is TGCGCCAGCAGCTTGAGTCCCGGGAATCAAGAGACCCAGTACTTC. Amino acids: CASSLSPGNQETQYF.

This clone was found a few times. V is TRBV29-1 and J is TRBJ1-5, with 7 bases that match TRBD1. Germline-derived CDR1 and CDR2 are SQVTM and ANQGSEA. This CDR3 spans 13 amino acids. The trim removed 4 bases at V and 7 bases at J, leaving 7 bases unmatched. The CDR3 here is CSVAQGMEQPQHF. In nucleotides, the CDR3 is TGCAGCGTTGCACAGGGGATGGAACAGCCCCAGCATTTT.

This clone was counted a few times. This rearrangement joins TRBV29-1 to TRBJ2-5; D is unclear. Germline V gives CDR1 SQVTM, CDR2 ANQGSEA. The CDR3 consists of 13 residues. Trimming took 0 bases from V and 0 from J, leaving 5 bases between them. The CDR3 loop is CSVEEGYQETQYF. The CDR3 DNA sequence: TGCAGCGTTGAAGAAGGGTACCAAGAGACCCAGTACTTC.

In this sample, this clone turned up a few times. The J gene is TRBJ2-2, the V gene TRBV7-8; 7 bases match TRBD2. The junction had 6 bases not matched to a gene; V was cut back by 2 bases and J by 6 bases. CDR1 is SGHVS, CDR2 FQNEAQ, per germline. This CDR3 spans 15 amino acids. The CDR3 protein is CASSLRASGAGELFF. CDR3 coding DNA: TGTGCCAGCAGCTTAAGGGCTAGCGGAGCCGGGGAGCTGTTTTTT.

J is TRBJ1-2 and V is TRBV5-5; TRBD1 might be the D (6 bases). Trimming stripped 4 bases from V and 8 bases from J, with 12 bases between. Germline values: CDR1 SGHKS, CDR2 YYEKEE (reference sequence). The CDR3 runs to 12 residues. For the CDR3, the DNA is TGTGCCAGCAGCCCAGGGGTCGGAGGCTACACCTTC. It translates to CASSPGVGGYTF.

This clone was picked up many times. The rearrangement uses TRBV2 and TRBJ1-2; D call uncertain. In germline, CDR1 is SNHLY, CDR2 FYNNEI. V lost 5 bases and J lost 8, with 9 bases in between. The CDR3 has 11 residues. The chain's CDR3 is CASSRGEGYTF. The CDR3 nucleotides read TGTGCCAGCAGTCGCGGGGAAGGCTACACCTTC.

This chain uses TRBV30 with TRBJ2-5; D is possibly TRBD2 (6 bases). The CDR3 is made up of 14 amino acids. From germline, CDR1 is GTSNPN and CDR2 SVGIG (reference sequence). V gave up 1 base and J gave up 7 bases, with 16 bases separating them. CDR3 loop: CAWSGPAGMGTQYF. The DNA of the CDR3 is TGTGCCTGGAGTGGCCCGGCGGGGATGGGGACCCAGTACTTC.

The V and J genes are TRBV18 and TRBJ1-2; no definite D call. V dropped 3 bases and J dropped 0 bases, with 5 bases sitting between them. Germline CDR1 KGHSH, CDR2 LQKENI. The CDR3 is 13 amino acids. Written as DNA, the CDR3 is TGTGCCAGCTCACCGGAGTCTAACTATGGCTACACCTTC. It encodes CASSPESNYGYTF.

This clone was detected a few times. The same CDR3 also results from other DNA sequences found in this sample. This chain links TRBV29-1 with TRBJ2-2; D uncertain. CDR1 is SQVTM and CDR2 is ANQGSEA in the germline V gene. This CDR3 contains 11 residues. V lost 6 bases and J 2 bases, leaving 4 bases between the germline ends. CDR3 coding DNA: TGCAGCGTGGGAAACACCGGGGAGCTGTTTTTT. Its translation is CSVGNTGELFF.

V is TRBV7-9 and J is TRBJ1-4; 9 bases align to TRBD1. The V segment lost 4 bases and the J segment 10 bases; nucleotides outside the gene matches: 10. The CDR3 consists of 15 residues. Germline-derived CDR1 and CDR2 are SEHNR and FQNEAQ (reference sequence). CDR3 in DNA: TGTGCCAGCAGCTCCTCGGACAGGGGAGGTGGAAAACTGTTTTTT. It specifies CASSSSDRGGGKLFF.

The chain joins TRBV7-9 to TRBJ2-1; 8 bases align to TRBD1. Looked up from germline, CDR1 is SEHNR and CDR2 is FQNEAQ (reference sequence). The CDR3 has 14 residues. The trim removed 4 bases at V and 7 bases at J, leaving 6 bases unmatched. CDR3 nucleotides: TGTGCCAGCAGCTCGGACAGGGCCACGAATGAGCAGTTCTTC. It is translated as CASSSDRATNEQFF. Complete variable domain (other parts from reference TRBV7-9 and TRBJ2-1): DTGVSQNPRHKITKRGQNVTFRCDPISEHNRLYWYRQTLGQGPEFLTYFQNEAQLEKSRLLSDRFSAERPKGSFSTLEIQRTEQGDSAMYLCASSSDRATNEQFFGPGTRLTVL.